This T cell receptor beta chain was sequenced during a study of cytomegalovirus exposure and HLA in healthy donors. Study observations and caveats: CMV serostatus stood as the only immune exposure information on hand. Among the CMV-associated chains, three were confirmed in vitro as specific for CMV antigens.

The primer mix had 60 Vbeta and 13 Jbeta primers. Clones were sequenced by immunoSEQ multiplex PCR, and TCRdb holds only the in-frame ones, with some missing. The repertoire has about 120,000 clones, over 70% of them found once; the top ten carry about 3.3%. Worth noting for this clone: Its matching antigen is unknown.

With 0 bases clipped from V and 0 bases from J, the junction kept 5 bases outside the gene matches. The CDR3 consists of 16 residues. CDR1 and CDR2 from the germline V gene are SGHNT and YYREEE (reference sequence). The TCR comes from a woman in her 50s in good health and CMV-seronegative. Sequenced input: PBMCs. This rearrangement joins TRBV5-4 to TRBJ2-7; 8 bases are shared with TRBD2. CDR3: CASSLEVAGSSYEQYF. The CDR3 DNA reads as TGTGCCAGCAGCTTGGAGGTAGCGGGAAGCTCCTACGAGCAGTACTTC.